The 18 T cell receptor beta chains below come from one sample, sequenced in a study of control samples from healthy donors and cancer patients. TCRdb's copy holds only in-frame clones and misses some; the assay was immunoSEQ multiplex PCR. The data contain 200,000 or so clones, over 80% of them singletons. Sequences were obtained from blood. Receptor source: a man aged 25 to 45 in good health.

The V and J genes are TRBV27 and TRBJ1-1; D is ambiguous. V lost 5 bases and J 5 bases, leaving 9 bases between the germline ends. CDR3 length: 12 amino acids. The V gene's germline CDR1 is MNHEY and CDR2 SMNVEV (reference sequence). The CDR3 DNA sequence: TGTGCCAGCAGTAGCAGGAGGACTGAAGCTTTCTTT. Amino acids: CASSSRRTEAFF.

The rearrangement uses TRBV30 and TRBJ1-5, with 7 bases that match TRBD1. V gave up 1 base and J gave up 6 bases; unmatched junction bases: 3. CDR3 size: 13 residues. Germline CDR1 reads GTSNPN; CDR2 reads SVGIG (reference sequence). CDR3 residues: CAWSGQGSQPQHF. The CDR3 DNA follows: TGTGCCTGGAGTGGACAGGGTAGTCAGCCCCAGCATTTT.

This rearrangement joins TRBV7-9 to TRBJ1-2; the D is unclear. The CDR3 contains 13 residues. Germline V gene lookup returns CDR1 SEHNR and CDR2 FQNEAQ (reference sequence). Trimming removed 0 bases at V and 7 bases at J, with 9 bases between. CDR3 sequence (DNA): TGTGCCAGCAGCTTAGCCCGATCTAGTGGCTACACCTTC. As protein: CASSLARSSGYTF. The full variable domain, in which reference TRBV7-9 and TRBJ1-2 provide the parts outside the CDR3, is DTGVSQNPRHKITKRGQNVTFRCDPISEHNRLYWYRQTLGQGPEFLTYFQNEAQLEKSRLLSDRFSAERPKGSFSTLEIQRTEQGDSAMYLCASSLARSSGYTFGSGTRLTVV.

The V call is TRBV11-2, the J call TRBJ2-7, with a tentative D call TRBD1 (5 bases). The V end lost 0 bases, the J end lost 3 bases, and 12 bases lay between the germline ends. Germline-derived CDR1 and CDR2 are SGHAT and FQNNGV. The CDR3 is 15 residues long. CDR3 coding DNA: TGTGCCAGCAGCTTAGATGCAGGGAATGGCTACGAGCAGTACTTC. It is translated as CASSLDAGNGYEQYF.

This chain uses TRBV7-7 with TRBJ2-2, with D hard to call. Trimming took off 6 bases at V and 7 bases at J, with 15 bases between the two ends. The CDR3 sequence is 14 residues long. Germline loops: CDR1 SSHAT, CDR2 FNYEAQ (reference sequence). CDR3 region: CASSFSRTGGELFF. CDR3 DNA: TGTGCCAGCAGTTTCTCAAGGACCGGCGGGGAGCTGTTTTTT.

CDR3 protein: CASSFRQVSGNTIYF. In DNA form, the CDR3 reads TGTGCCAGCAGCTTTAGACAGGTCTCTGGAAACACCATATATTTT. The J gene is TRBJ1-3, the V gene TRBV13, with D possibly TRBD1 on 6 matching bases. The V end lost 3 bases, the J end lost 0 bases, and 9 bases lay between the germline ends. Germline assignment: CDR1 PRHDT and CDR2 FYEKMQ (reference sequence). This CDR3 comprises 15 residues.

The chain uses TRBV19 and TRBJ1-1; 10 bases are shared with TRBD1. The V and J ends lost 5 bases and 3 bases, in that order; junction bases with no gene match: 6. The CDR3 has 15 residues. Looked up from germline, CDR1 is LNHDA and CDR2 is SQIVND (reference sequence). CDR3 loop: CASSAGQGLDTEAFF. The DNA for the CDR3 is TGTGCCAGTAGTGCGGGACAGGGGTTGGACACTGAAGCTTTCTTT.

Concerning this clone itself: This sample includes further DNA sequences coding for the same CDR3. The V and J genes are TRBV18 and TRBJ2-1; TRBD1 agrees at 7 bases. Germline CDR1 is KGHSH and CDR2 is LQKENI. The J segment lost 3 bases and the V segment lost 3 bases, leaving 2 bases of the junction unmatched. This CDR3 spans 14 amino acids. CDR3 sequence: CASSPQGVYNEQFF. As DNA, the CDR3 is TGTGCCAGCTCACCTCAGGGGGTCTACAATGAGCAGTTCTTC.

DNA for the CDR3: TGTGCCAGCAGCTTAGATGTAGGGAGAAGTTCACCCCTCCACTTT. Protein product: CASSLDVGRSSPLHF. The V gene is TRBV7-6, the J gene TRBJ1-6, with no clear D. Germline V CDR1 and CDR2: SGHVS, FNYEAQ. The V end was cut by 1 base, the J end by 9 bases, with 13 bases between. This CDR3 is built from 15 residues.

The J gene is TRBJ1-5, the V gene TRBV4-2, with 7 bases lining up with TRBD1. Germline loops: CDR1 LGHNA, CDR2 YNFKEQ. Trimming removed 1 base from V and 0 bases from J; junction bases left unmatched: 3. CDR3 length equals 16 residues. In DNA, the CDR3 is TGTGCCAGCAGCCAAGGACAGGGCTATAGCAATCAGCCCCAGCATTTT. It translates to CASSQGQGYSNQPQHF.

V is TRBV2 and J is TRBJ1-2; the D gene is possibly TRBD1 (5 bases). CDR3 length: 14 residues. Deletions cut 8 bases from V and 1 base from J, with 14 bases between. Germline values: CDR1 SNHLY, CDR2 FYNNEI. CDR3 in amino acids: CASGARPLNYGYTF. The DNA for the CDR3 is TGTGCCAGCGGGGCGAGACCGCTTAACTATGGCTACACCTTC.

The chain combines TRBV6-6 with TRBJ1-4; 9 nucleotides agree with TRBD1. The trim removed 2 bases at V and 2 bases at J, leaving 0 bases unmatched. The CDR3 consists of 15 residues. Per the germline V gene, CDR1 is MNHNY and CDR2 is SVGAGI (reference sequence). CDR3 in DNA: TGTGCCAGCAGTTACGGGACAGGGACTAATGAAAAACTGTTTTTT. This sequence encodes CASSYGTGTNEKLFF.

CDR3 residues: CASSLVVTSSYEQYF. CDR3 DNA sequence: TGTGCCAGCAGCTTAGTGGTCACTAGTTCCTACGAGCAGTACTTC. J is TRBJ2-7 and V is TRBV11-2, with a possible D match to TRBD2 (5 bases). Trimming pared 1 base from V and 1 base from J, leaving 11 bases between. CDR1 and CDR2 from the germline V gene are SGHAT and FQNNGV. This CDR3 region has 15 residues. Together with reference TRBV11-2 and TRBJ2-7, the CDR3 gives the full variable domain: EAGVAQSPRYKIIEKRQSVAFWCNPISGHATLYWYQQILGQGPKLLIQFQNNGVVDDSQLPKDRFSAERLKGVDSTLKIQPAKLEDSAVYLCASSLVVTSSYEQYFGPGTRLTVT.

This sequence joins TRBV30 and TRBJ2-1; 7 nucleotides match TRBD1. The V gene's germline CDR1 is GTSNPN and CDR2 SVGIG (reference sequence). This CDR3 contains 16 residues. The J segment lost 4 bases and the V segment lost 0 bases, leaving 9 bases of the junction unmatched. The CDR3 DNA sequence: TGTGCCTGGAGTGTTGTTGGGGACAGTAATTACAATGAGCAGTTCTTC. Translating it yields CAWSVVGDSNYNEQFF.

V and J are TRBV9 and TRBJ2-3; tentative D call: TRBD2 (5 bases). V was cut by 0 bases and J by 8 bases, with 19 bases left in between. Germline assignment: CDR1 SGDLS and CDR2 YYNGEE. CDR3 length equals 16 residues. In DNA form, the CDR3 reads TGTGCCAGCAGCGTAGAGGTAATAGCGTCTGCGCGTACGCAGTATTTT. Its translation: CASSVEVIASARTQYF.

This clone is a singleton in its sample. The genes are TRBV7-2 and TRBJ2-3; 9 bases fit TRBD2. V was pared by 5 bases and J by 3 bases, with 12 bases of the junction left unmatched. The germline V gene encodes CDR1 SGHTA and CDR2 FQGNSA. The CDR3 is 17 amino acids. In DNA form, the CDR3 reads TGTGCCAGCAGCGCCCGAACGGGCGGGGGGGCAACAGATACGCAGTATTTT. It is translated as CASSARTGGGATDTQYF.

The genes are TRBV6-1 and TRBJ2-7, with 7 bases identical to TRBD1. V dropped 0 bases and J dropped 0; count of bases not matched to a gene: 14. This CDR3 is built from 19 residues. Germline lookup yields CDR1 MNHNS and CDR2 SASEGT. In DNA form, the CDR3 reads TGTGCCAGCAGTGAAGCCAGGGGGTTCGGGTTAGGTAACTCCTACGAGCAGTACTTC. Encoded protein: CASSEARGFGLGNSYEQYF.

V and J are TRBV18 and TRBJ1-6; D remains unclear. The CDR3 length is 16 residues. CDR1 KGHSH and CDR2 LQKENI come from the germline V gene. Trimming stripped 3 bases from V and 5 bases from J, with 14 bases between. As DNA, the CDR3 is TGTGCCAGCTCACCCTTGGGAGTTGGGAATAATTCACCCCTCCACTTT. Translated: CASSPLGVGNNSPLHF.